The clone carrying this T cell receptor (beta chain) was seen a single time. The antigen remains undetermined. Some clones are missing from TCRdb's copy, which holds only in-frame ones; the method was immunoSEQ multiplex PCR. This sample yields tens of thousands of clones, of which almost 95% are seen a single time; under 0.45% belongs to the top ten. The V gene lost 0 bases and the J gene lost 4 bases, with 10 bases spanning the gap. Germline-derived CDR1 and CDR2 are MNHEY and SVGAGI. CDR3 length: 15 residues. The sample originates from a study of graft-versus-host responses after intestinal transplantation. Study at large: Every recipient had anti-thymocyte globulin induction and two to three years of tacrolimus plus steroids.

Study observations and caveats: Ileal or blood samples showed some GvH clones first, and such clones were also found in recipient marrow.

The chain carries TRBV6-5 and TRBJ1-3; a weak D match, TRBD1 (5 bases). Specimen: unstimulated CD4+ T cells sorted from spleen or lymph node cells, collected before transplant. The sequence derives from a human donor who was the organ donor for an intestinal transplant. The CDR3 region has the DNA TGTGCCAGCAGTTACTCGGCAGGGATAGGAAACACCATATATTTT. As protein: CASSYSAGIGNTIYF.